The clone carrying this TCR beta chain was counted a single time. The length of the CDR3 is 13 residues. Germline CDR1 SGHTA, CDR2 FQGNSA. The V end was cut by 2 bases, the J end by 4 bases, with 8 bases between. These data come from a study of blood T cell repertoires in COVID-19. For the study at large: Italy, Spain and the United States were the sources of the convalescent and acute COVID-19 samples. The cDNA or gDNA used as material had been derived from T cells, B-cell-depleted T cells, or PBMCs.

Per the original methods: Counts of nucleated cells, estimated from reference gene primer amplification, were obtained. Data came from immunoSEQ multiplex PCR; TCRdb stores just in-frame clones and leaves some out. V, J and clone size are those of that table, while D and trimming were read from the DNA. This table holds about 130,000 clones, approximately 83% found once. The chain joins TRBV7-2 to TRBJ1-2; D is unclear. The sample taken for sequencing was peripheral blood. The receptor was isolated from a woman aged 50 to 60 who had recovered from COVID-19. The CDR3 DNA reads TGTGCCAGCAGCTTAACGGGGAGCTATGGCTACACCTTC. Protein product: CASSLTGSYGYTF.